One and the same sample provided the 30 T cell receptor beta chains below, sequenced in a study of spatial heterogeneity in lung cancer. TCRdb reanalysed the 5' RACE reads using MiXCR and keeps one entry per CDR3 protein. This table has more than 20,000 distinct CDR3 sequences, around 2.8% appearing once. These receptors are not linked to any known antigen. Documented time point: sample taken at primary tumor resection. Overall study results and limits: Counts of expanded alpha and beta TCRs within tumors tracked the tumor nonsynonymous mutation count.

The sequences come from lung tumor tissue, collected at surgery. Source of these receptors: a male donor with early-stage non-small cell lung cancer.

This clonotype was recorded at least ten times. The rearrangement links TRBV7-2 to TRBJ2-1, with 9 bases matching TRBD1. There are 15 residues in the CDR3. The ends lost 5 bases at V and 9 bases at J; junction bases unmatched: 11. The V gene's germline CDR1 is SGHTA and CDR2 FQGNSA. As DNA, the CDR3 is TGTGCCAGCAGCCCGGGACAGGGTGGTCGTAGTGAGCAGTTCTTC. Protein product: CASSPGQGGRSEQFF.

This clonotype was observed many times. DNA of the CDR3: TGTGCCAGCAGTCTCGGGGGCACAGATACGCAGTATTTT. It is translated as CASSLGGTDTQYF. The J gene is TRBJ2-3, the V gene TRBV2; possibly TRBD2 for D (5 bases). The CDR3 spans 13 residues. V lost 5 bases and J lost 1, with 7 bases in between. Germline V gene data show CDR1 as SNHLY and CDR2 as FYNNEI. The full variable domain, in which reference TRBV2 and TRBJ2-3 provide the parts outside the CDR3, is EPEVTQTPSHQVTQMGQEVILRCVPISNHLYFYWYRQILGQKVEFLVSFYNNEISEKSEIFDDQFSVERPDGSNFTLKIRSTKLEDSAMYFCASSLGGTDTQYFGPGTRLTVL.

This clonotype is deemed medium-sized. The rearrangement uses TRBV29-1 and TRBJ2-7; 7 bases align to TRBD2. The junction had 1 base not matched to a gene; V was cut back by 5 bases and J by 3 bases. The CDR3 length is 11 residues. Germline V gene lookup returns CDR1 SQVTM and CDR2 ANQGSEA. CDR3 sequence (DNA): TGCAGCGTTCGGGAGGTCTACGAGCAGTACTTC. It codes for CSVREVYEQYF.

This clonotype was observed at least ten times. This chain connects TRBV6-6 to TRBJ1-2, with 10 bases matching TRBD1. The germline CDR1 and CDR2 sequences are MNHNY and SVGAGI (reference sequence). The CDR3 runs to 20 residues. With V trimmed by 0 bases and J by 3 bases, 16 bases remained unmatched. CDR3 nucleotide sequence: TGTGCCAGCAGTTACTCGAAATCTTATGGAGGGACAGGGGATTACTATGGCTACACCTTC. It codes for CASSYSKSYGGTGDYYGYTF.

In its sample, this clonotype was seen many times. This sequence joins TRBV7-9 and TRBJ1-2; maybe TRBD1 (6 bases). Trimming shortened V by 0 bases and J by 3 bases, and 11 bases separated the two germline ends. Germline CDR1 and CDR2: SEHNR and FQNEAQ (reference sequence). There are 15 residues in the CDR3. CDR3 protein: CASSLAGQGYYGYTF. DNA of the CDR3: TGTGCCAGCAGCTTAGCAGGCCAGGGGTACTATGGCTACACCTTC.

Ten or more counts support this clonotype. The chain combines TRBV24-1 with TRBJ1-1; 11 positions agree with TRBD1. The CDR3 is 15 residues long. The V gene's germline CDR1 is KGHDR and CDR2 SFDVKD. The ends lost 2 bases at V and 4 bases at J; junction bases unmatched: 2. The chain's CDR3 is CATSDSGQGGTEAFF. DNA for the CDR3: TGTGCCACCAGTGATTCGGGACAGGGGGGCACTGAAGCTTTCTTT.

This clonotype was detected ten times or more. The chain uses TRBV20-1 and TRBJ1-5, with 7 bases matching TRBD1. In germline, CDR1 is DFQATT, CDR2 SNEGSKA (reference sequence). The CDR3 is made up of 13 amino acids. The V gene end was trimmed by 6 bases and the J gene end by 3 bases; junction bases not matched to a gene: 5. CDR3 in amino acids: CSARQGPNQPQHF. The CDR3, as DNA: TGCAGTGCAAGACAGGGCCCCAATCAGCCCCAGCATTTT.

This clonotype has a count of ten or more. The genes are TRBV7-2 and TRBJ2-5; TRBD1 agrees at 9 bases. This CDR3 has 15 residues. Unmatched junction bases numbered 8, after V lost 5 bases and J lost 4 bases. Per the germline V gene, CDR1 is SGHTA and CDR2 is FQGNSA. The DNA for the CDR3 is TGTGCCAGCAGCCTGGACAGGGGCTCGGCAGAGACCCAGTACTTC. This codes for CASSLDRGSAETQYF. The entire variable domain, with the rest obtained from reference TRBV7-2 and TRBJ2-5, is as follows: GAGVSQSPSNKVTEKGKDVELRCDPISGHTALYWYRQSLGQGLEFLIYFQGNSAPDKSGLPSDRFSAERTGGSVSTLTIQRTQQEDSAVYLCASSLDRGSAETQYFGPGTRLLVL.

This clonotype was observed at least ten times. The rearrangement joins TRBV29-1 to TRBJ2-1; 12 bases line up with TRBD2. CDR1 and CDR2 from the germline V gene are SQVTM and ANQGSEA. The V segment lost 6 bases and the J segment 0 bases; nucleotides outside the gene matches: 9. The CDR3 runs 17 residues. This CDR3 is CSVQGVTSGSSYNEQFF. DNA of the CDR3: TGCAGCGTACAGGGAGTGACTAGCGGGAGCTCCTACAATGAGCAGTTCTTC.

This clonotype was counted many times. J is TRBJ1-2 and V is TRBV9, with 7 bases matching TRBD1. There are 17 residues in the CDR3. The trim removed 6 bases at V and 0 bases at J, leaving 14 bases unmatched. Germline V gives CDR1 SGDLS, CDR2 YYNGEE. CDR3 bases: TGTGCCAGCACCCCACCCGGGACAGTGATTACTAACTATGGCTACACCTTC. Its protein product is CASTPPGTVITNYGYTF.

This clonotype was recorded many times. V gene TRBV29-1 combines with J gene TRBJ2-7, with 8 bases matching TRBD2. The CDR3 contains 14 residues. The germline V gene has CDR1 SQVTM and CDR2 ANQGSEA. Trimming at V came to 7 bases and at J to 2 bases, leaving 10 bases not matched to a gene. The CDR3 reads CSAGGDTLTYEQYF. DNA of the CDR3: TGCAGCGCCGGGGGGGACACTCTCACCTACGAGCAGTACTTC.

In its sample, this clonotype was seen many times. The genes are TRBV18 and TRBJ1-5; D uncertain. This CDR3 is 14 amino acids long. Germline CDR1 KGHSH, CDR2 LQKENI. Trimming took off 6 bases at V and 0 bases at J, with 9 bases between the two ends. In DNA, the CDR3 is TGTGCCAGCTCGGAAACAGATAGCAATCAGCCCCAGCATTTT. Residues: CASSETDSNQPQHF.

This clonotype was counted many times. This sequence joins TRBV12-3 or TRBV12-4 and TRBJ2-3; a weak D match, TRBD1 (6 bases). V lost 7 bases and J lost 0, with 11 bases in between. This CDR3 is built from 14 residues. CDR3 DNA sequence: TGTGCCAGCATTAGAGGGGGTAGCACAGATACGCAGTATTTT. Residues: CASIRGGSTDTQYF.

This clonotype was recorded at least ten times. This CDR3 reads CASSSNPNTEAFF. CDR3 bases: TGTGCCAGCAGCTCCAACCCGAACACTGAAGCTTTCTTT. This chain joins TRBV7-2 and TRBJ1-1, with no clear D. The CDR3 consists of 13 residues. The germline V gene has CDR1 SGHTA and CDR2 FQGNSA. Trimming took 4 bases from V and 1 from J, leaving 7 bases between them.

This clonotype was counted ten times or more. The chain uses TRBV5-1 and TRBJ1-1; tentatively, D is TRBD1 (6 bases). Germline-derived CDR1 and CDR2 are SGHRS and YFSETQ. The CDR3 spans 14 residues. V was cut by 2 bases and J by 5 bases, with 13 bases left in between. The CDR3 coding sequence is TGCGCCAGCAGCTTATCGGGAGGGGGTACTGAAGCTTTCTTT. Translation gives CASSLSGGGTEAFF.

The sample holds many counts of this clonotype. The DNA of the CDR3 is TGTGCCATCAGTGAGTCGAAGGGACAGGGGGCGAATGGCTACACCTTC. Amino acid sequence: CAISESKGQGANGYTF. This chain joins TRBV10-3 and TRBJ1-2; TRBD1 matches 12 bases. Trimming took 0 bases from V and 6 from J; bases not matched to a gene: 5. The CDR3 loop spans 16 amino acids. CDR1 is ENHRY and CDR2 is SYGVKD in the germline V gene.

This clonotype came up many times. V usage is TRBV6-1 and J usage is TRBJ1-6; TRBD1 is a possible D gene (5 bases). CDR1 MNHNS and CDR2 SASEGT come from the germline V gene. Trimming cost V 7 bases and J 0 bases, with 19 bases left between them. This CDR3 spans 18 amino acids. The CDR3 DNA follows: TGTGCCAGCACCGGGGGGAGCCTACGGAGCTCCTATAATTCACCCCTCCACTTT. It is translated as CASTGGSLRSSYNSPLHF.

This clonotype was seen repeatedly, ten times or more. The rearrangement links TRBV12-3 or TRBV12-4 to TRBJ2-1; no clear D. The CDR3 runs 10 residues. V was cut by 6 bases and J by 7 bases, with 4 bases left in between. CDR3 in amino acids: CASRSNEQFF. The CDR3 DNA is TGTGCCAGCAGGAGTAATGAGCAGTTCTTC.

This clonotype has at least ten counts. The chain couples TRBV18 to TRBJ1-1, with 7 nucleotides matching TRBD1. The CDR3 contains 15 residues. The germline CDR1 and CDR2 sequences are KGHSH and LQKENI. J lost 6 bases, V lost 4 bases, and 11 bases had no gene match. The CDR3 DNA is TGTGCCAGCTCACTTGGGACAGTGGGTGGACCTGAAGCTTTCTTT. Translating gives CASSLGTVGGPEAFF.

This clonotype came up many times. The V gene is TRBV6-2 or TRBV6-3, the J gene TRBJ1-1, with no clear D. There are 16 residues in the CDR3. Germline CDR1 is MNHEY and CDR2 is SVGEGT. V was clipped by 2 bases and J by 0 bases, with 13 bases between them. The CDR3 coding sequence is TGTGCCAGCAGTTACCCCGCCGACACTATGAACACTGAAGCTTTCTTT. Residues: CASSYPADTMNTEAFF.

With regard to this clonotype: A much larger clone is a single base away; this may be a read error. V and J are TRBV5-6 and TRBJ2-3, with D tentatively TRBD2 (5 bases). The germline V gene encodes CDR1 SGHDT and CDR2 YYEEEE. This CDR3 is built from 13 residues. The CDR3 DNA follows: TGTGTCAGCAGCCGAGGGTTAACAGATACGCAGTATTTT. Its protein is CVSSRGLTDTQYF.

This clonotype was recorded many times. V and J are TRBV10-3 and TRBJ2-1; 12 bases line up with TRBD2. The V gene's germline CDR1 is ENHRY and CDR2 SYGVKD. This CDR3 is 18 amino acids long. The V gene end was trimmed by 11 bases and the J gene end by 0 bases; junction bases not matched to a gene: 14. The CDR3 DNA follows: TGTGCCTCGCGGTCGGGGACTAGCGGGTTGAGCTCCTACAATGAGCAGTTCTTC. This codes for CASRSGTSGLSSYNEQFF.

In this sample, this clonotype turned up many times. V usage is TRBV12-3 or TRBV12-4 and J usage is TRBJ2-1; perhaps TRBD2 as D (5 bases). V lost 7 bases, J lost 8 bases, and 21 bases lay in between. CDR3 length: 15 residues. The CDR3 region is CASTERLARRDEQFF. CDR3 bases: TGTGCCAGCACCGAGAGGCTAGCCCGTAGGGATGAGCAGTTCTTC.

This clonotype occurred many times. V gene TRBV12-3 or TRBV12-4 combines with J gene TRBJ1-2, with 7 positions matching TRBD1. The V gene end was trimmed by 6 bases and the J gene end by 7 bases; junction bases not matched to a gene: 8. This CDR3 spans 13 amino acids. The CDR3 nucleotides are TGTGCCAGCAGACCCCAGGGGGGTCCTGGCTACACCTTC. It codes for CASRPQGGPGYTF.

This clonotype was observed at least ten times. The J gene is TRBJ1-5, the V gene TRBV27; D is uncertain. Trimming removed 7 bases from V and 0 bases from J, with 22 bases in between. Germline V gene sequence: CDR1 MNHEY, CDR2 SMNVEV (reference sequence). CDR3 length: 18 residues. As DNA, the CDR3 is TGTGCCAGCACTAAAAGGGCCCAGGACCATAATAGCAATCAGCCCCAGCATTTT. Translated, it gives CASTKRAQDHNSNQPQHF.

This clonotype has ten or more counts. The chain is built from TRBV6-2 or TRBV6-3 and TRBJ2-5, with TRBD2 identical over 11 bases. Germline CDR1 and CDR2: MNHEY and SVGEGT. J gave up 4 bases and V 4 bases, and 5 bases lay outside the gene matches. The length of the CDR3 is 15 residues. The CDR3 loop is CASSFRLAGRETQYF. CDR3 DNA: TGTGCCAGCAGTTTCAGACTAGCGGGGAGAGAGACCCAGTACTTC.

This clonotype was detected many times. The chain carries TRBV7-2 and TRBJ2-1, with TRBD2 matching over 11 bases. V shed 5 bases, J shed 9 bases, and the junction held 12 bases outside the gene matches. CDR1 is SGHTA, CDR2 FQGNSA, per germline. This CDR3 spans 16 amino acids. CDR3 sequence (DNA): TGTGCCAGCAGCCCGGATAGGCTAGCGGGAGGCGGTGAGCAGTTCTTC. Its protein is CASSPDRLAGGGEQFF.

This clonotype was counted ten times or more. This sequence joins TRBV7-9 and TRBJ2-7; D might be TRBD1 or TRBD2, each matching 5 bases. The length of the CDR3 is 15 residues. The germline CDR1 and CDR2 sequences are SEHNR and FQNEAQ (reference sequence). V lost 4 bases, J lost 2 bases, and 15 bases lay in between. The CDR3 bases are TGTGCCAGCAGCTCTCAACTAGACAGTACCTACGAGCAGTACTTC. Protein sequence: CASSSQLDSTYEQYF. Full variable domain (outside the CDR3, taken from reference TRBV7-9 and TRBJ2-7): DTGVSQNPRHKITKRGQNVTFRCDPISEHNRLYWYRQTLGQGPEFLTYFQNEAQLEKSRLLSDRFSAERPKGSFSTLEIQRTEQGDSAMYLCASSSQLDSTYEQYFGPGTRLTVT.

Many counts were recorded for this clonotype. The chain is built from TRBV9 and TRBJ2-3; 7 positions match TRBD2. CDR1 and CDR2 from the germline V gene are SGDLS and YYNGEE. This CDR3 is 16 amino acids long. Trimming removed 4 bases from V and 0 bases from J; junction bases left unmatched: 8. The DNA for the CDR3 is TGTGCCAGCAGCCTCCTTCCAGCGGGAAGCACAGATACGCAGTATTTT. Translation gives CASSLLPAGSTDTQYF.

The genes are TRBV19 and TRBJ1-1; maybe TRBD1 (6 bases). V lost 5 bases and J lost 1, with 20 bases in between. CDR3 length: 17 residues. In germline, CDR1 is LNHDA, CDR2 SQIVND (reference sequence). The CDR3 spells CASSLTQQGWTNTEAFF. The CDR3 nucleotides read TGTGCCAGTAGTTTGACTCAACAGGGCTGGACGAACACTGAAGCTTTCTTT.